This T cell receptor (beta chain) emerged from a study of cytomegalovirus exposure and HLA in healthy donors. General observations from the study: As confirmed in vitro, a few CMV-associated chains were specific for CMV antigens.

The PCR was carried out with 60 Vbeta primers and 13 Jbeta primers. The method was immunoSEQ multiplex PCR; TCRdb's version includes in-frame clones alone and lacks a portion of them. The sample carries around 130,000 clones, over 50% recorded once. Germline V gives CDR1 SGHRS, CDR2 YFSETQ. V lost 0 bases to trimming and J lost 6 bases, with 8 bases between them. The CDR3 sequence is 13 residues long. This clone was seen only a few times. Antigen: not known. Input material: PBMCs. The V call is TRBV5-1, the J call TRBJ2-3; tentative D call: TRBD2 (5 bases). The source of this sequence is a woman between 40 and 50 years old in good health and CMV-seropositive. The CDR3, as DNA: TGCGCCAGCAGCTTGGGATCGGGGGATACGCAGTATTTT. Translating it yields CASSLGSGDTQYF.